The entry below gives a single T cell receptor beta chain sequence along with its context. As yet, its antigen is unknown. The entry originates in a study of beta chain features in type 1 diabetes. The study's findings and limits: TCRB CDR3s were moderately but significantly shorter in Type 1 diabetes patients in all four CD4+ subsets. Patients with type 1 diabetes showed fewer VDJ junction insertions and more deletions.

Sorted populations were all over 95% pure. The sequenced template was cDNA made from the entire isolated RNA. Read counts averaged approximately 3.5 million for samples of naive, central memory and regulatory T cells. The repertoire was sequenced with immunoSEQ multiplex PCR; TCRdb's copy has only in-frame clones and lacks some. The sample holds 900,000 or so clones, roughly 16% seen once. Trimming took 6 bases from V and 7 from J, leaving 15 bases between them. The CDR3 contains 14 residues. Per the germline V gene, CDR1 is SNHLY and CDR2 is FYNNEI. The receptor's source is a woman between 18 and 29 years old in good health. The sample consisted of naive CD4+ T cells from blood. The chain is built from TRBV2 and TRBJ1-4, with D perhaps matching TRBD1 (6 bases). The CDR3 spells CASRHREVGEKLFF. The DNA for the CDR3 is TGTGCCAGCAGGCACAGGGAGGTTGGTGAAAAACTGTTTTTT. The entire variable domain, with the rest obtained from reference TRBV2 and TRBJ1-4, is as follows: EPEVTQTPSHQVTQMGQEVILRCVPISNHLYFYWYRQILGQKVEFLVSFYNNEISEKSEIFDDQFSVERPDGSNFTLKIRSTKLEDSAMYFCASRHREVGEKLFFGSGTQLSVL.